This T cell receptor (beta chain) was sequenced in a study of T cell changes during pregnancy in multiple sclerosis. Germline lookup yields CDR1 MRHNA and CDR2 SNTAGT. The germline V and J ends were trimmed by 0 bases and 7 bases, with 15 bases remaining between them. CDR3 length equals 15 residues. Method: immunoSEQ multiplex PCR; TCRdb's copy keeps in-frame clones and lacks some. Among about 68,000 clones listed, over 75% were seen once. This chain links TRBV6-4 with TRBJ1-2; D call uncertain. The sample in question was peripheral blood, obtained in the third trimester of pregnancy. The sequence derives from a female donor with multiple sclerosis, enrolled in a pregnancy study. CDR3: CASSDSNPGTGGYTF. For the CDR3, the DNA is TGTGCCAGCAGTGACTCGAACCCGGGTACGGGTGGCTACACCTTC.